This record concerns one TCR beta chain sequence. The antigen remains unidentified. The data derive from a study of blood T cells in healthy people across ages. Study-wide findings and caveats: Estimated diversity across one million T cells was deemed an underestimate.

The CDR3 extends over 15 amino acids. V lost 2 bases and J lost 0, with 11 bases in between. The germline CDR1 and CDR2 sequences are DFQATT and SNEGSKA (reference sequence). Next came a second PCR, run for roughly 6 to 11 cycles, which used a sample-barcoded 5' primer along with a J-beta primer mix. One entry per CDR3 protein, called by TCRdb with MiXCR from the 5' RACE reads. The sample has 1.8 million or so distinct CDR3 sequences; 35% to 50% are singletons. This receptor was obtained from a human donor in good health. The sequencing input was blood. The chain has TRBV20-1 and TRBJ2-1; D gene uncertain. The CDR3 coding sequence is TGCAGTGCTAGAAGGGCACCTTACTCCTACAATGAGCAGTTCTTC. Translation gives CSARRAPYSYNEQFF.